These 5 T cell receptor beta chains were sequenced from one sample in a study of shared clonotypes between healthy human individuals. TCRdb keeps only in-frame clones here, not all; method: immunoSEQ multiplex PCR. The sample lists about 2 million clones, roughly 94% occurring once. The sequencing input was naive CD4+ T cells sorted from blood. Subset noted: CD45RA+ positively selected. These receptor sequences come from a man aged 18 to 35 in good health.

Points on this clone: This sample includes further DNA sequences coding for the same CDR3. The V and J genes are TRBV10-3 and TRBJ2-7; D may be TRBD1 (6 bases). Germline loops: CDR1 ENHRY, CDR2 SYGVKD. Between the trimmed V and J ends, which lost 5 bases and 2 bases, there was a span of 10 bases. The CDR3 consists of 13 residues. The CDR3 reads CAISRDTTYEQYF. CDR3 sequence (DNA): TGTGCCATCAGTCGGGACACCACCTACGAGCAGTACTTC.

The rearrangement joins TRBV19 to TRBJ2-7; the match to TRBD1 covers 7 bases. Germline-derived CDR1 and CDR2 are LNHDA and SQIVND (reference sequence). The J segment lost 2 bases and the V segment lost 2 bases, leaving 9 bases of the junction unmatched. CDR3 length: 16 amino acids. CDR3 amino acids: CASSIRGLNSPYEQYF. CDR3 DNA: TGTGCCAGTAGTATAAGGGGGCTTAATTCTCCCTACGAGCAGTACTTC.

The CDR3 protein is CASRKYEQYF. The CDR3 DNA is TGTGCCAGCAGGAAGTACGAGCAGTACTTC. The rearrangement joins TRBV6-1 to TRBJ2-7; D ambiguous. V lost 6 bases and J 4 bases, leaving 4 bases between the germline ends. From germline, CDR1 is MNHNS and CDR2 SASEGT. This CDR3 is 10 amino acids long.

Comment on this clone: In the same sample, other DNA sequences code for this CDR3. The genes are TRBV9 and TRBJ1-5; D remains ambiguous. The germline gives CDR1 SGDLS, CDR2 YYNGEE. CDR3 size: 14 residues. Trimming stripped 2 bases from V and 0 bases from J, with 6 bases between. The CDR3 reads CASSVGDSNQPQHF. CDR3 DNA: TGTGCCAGCAGCGTTGGGGATAGCAATCAGCCCCAGCATTTT.

The chain is built from TRBV4-3 and TRBJ1-1; TRBD1 matches 8 bases. V lost 3 bases and J lost 1; bases outside the gene matches: 4. Germline V gene sequence: CDR1 LGHNA, CDR2 YSLEER. The CDR3 is made up of 15 amino acids. CDR3 DNA sequence: TGCGCCAGCAGCCAGAGGGACAGGCCGAACACTGAAGCTTTCTTT. Translation: CASSQRDRPNTEAFF.